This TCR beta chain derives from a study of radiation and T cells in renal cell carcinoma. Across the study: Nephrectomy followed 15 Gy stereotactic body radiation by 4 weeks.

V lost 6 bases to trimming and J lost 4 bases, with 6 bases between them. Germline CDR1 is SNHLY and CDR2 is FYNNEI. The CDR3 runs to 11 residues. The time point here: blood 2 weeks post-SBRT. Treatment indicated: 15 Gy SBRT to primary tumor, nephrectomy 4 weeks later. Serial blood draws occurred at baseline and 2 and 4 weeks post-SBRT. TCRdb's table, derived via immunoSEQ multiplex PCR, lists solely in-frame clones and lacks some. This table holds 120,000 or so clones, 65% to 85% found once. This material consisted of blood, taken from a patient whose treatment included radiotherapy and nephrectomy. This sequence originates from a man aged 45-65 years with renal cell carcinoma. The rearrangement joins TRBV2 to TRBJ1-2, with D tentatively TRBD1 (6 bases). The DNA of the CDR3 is TGTGCCAGCAGGGACAGCTATGGCTACACCTTC. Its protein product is CASRDSYGYTF.